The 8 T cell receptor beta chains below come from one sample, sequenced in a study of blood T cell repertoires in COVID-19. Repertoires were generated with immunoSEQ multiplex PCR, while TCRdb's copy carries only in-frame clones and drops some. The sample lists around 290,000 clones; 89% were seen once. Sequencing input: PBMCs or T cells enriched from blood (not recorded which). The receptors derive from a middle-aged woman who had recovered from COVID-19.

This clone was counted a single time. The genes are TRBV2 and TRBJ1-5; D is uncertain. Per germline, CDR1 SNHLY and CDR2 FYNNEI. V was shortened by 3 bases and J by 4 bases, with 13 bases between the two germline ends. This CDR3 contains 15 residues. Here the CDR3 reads CASSDIPGGNQPQHF. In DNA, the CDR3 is TGTGCCAGCAGTGATATCCCGGGAGGGAATCAGCCCCAGCATTTT.

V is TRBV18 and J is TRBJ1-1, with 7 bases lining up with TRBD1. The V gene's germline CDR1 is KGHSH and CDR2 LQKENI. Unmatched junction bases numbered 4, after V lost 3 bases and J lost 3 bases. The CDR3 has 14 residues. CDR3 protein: CASSPSDRDTEAFF. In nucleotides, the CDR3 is TGTGCCAGCTCACCTTCAGACAGGGACACTGAAGCTTTCTTT.

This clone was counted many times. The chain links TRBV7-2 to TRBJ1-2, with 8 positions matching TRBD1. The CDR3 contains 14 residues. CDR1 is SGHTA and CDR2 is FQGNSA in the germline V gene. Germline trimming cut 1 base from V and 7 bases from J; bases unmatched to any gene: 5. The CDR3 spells CASSLGQGRFGYTF. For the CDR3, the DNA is TGTGCCAGCAGCTTAGGACAGGGGAGATTTGGCTACACCTTC.

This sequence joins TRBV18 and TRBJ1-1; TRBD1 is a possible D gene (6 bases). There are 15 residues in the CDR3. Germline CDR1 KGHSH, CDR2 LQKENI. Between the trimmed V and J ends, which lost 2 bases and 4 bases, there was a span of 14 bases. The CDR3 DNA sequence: TGTGCCAGCTCACCATCTAGGGGGTCGTTCACTGAAGCTTTCTTT. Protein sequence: CASSPSRGSFTEAFF.

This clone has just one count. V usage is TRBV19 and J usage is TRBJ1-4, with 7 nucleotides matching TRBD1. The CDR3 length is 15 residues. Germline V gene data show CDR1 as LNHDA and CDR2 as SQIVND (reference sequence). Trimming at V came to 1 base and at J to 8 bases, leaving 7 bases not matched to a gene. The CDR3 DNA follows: TGTGCCAGTAGTATAGGTGGCGGCAGGGGGGAAAAACTGTTTTTT. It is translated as CASSIGGGRGEKLFF.

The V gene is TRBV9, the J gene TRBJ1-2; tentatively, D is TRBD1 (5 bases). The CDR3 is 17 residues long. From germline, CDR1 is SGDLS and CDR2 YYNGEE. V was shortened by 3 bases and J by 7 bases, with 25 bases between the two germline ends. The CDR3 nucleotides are TGTGCCAGCAGCGCCAATGATCGCGGACACCTGTCGCGTGGCTACACCTTC. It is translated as CASSANDRGHLSRGYTF.

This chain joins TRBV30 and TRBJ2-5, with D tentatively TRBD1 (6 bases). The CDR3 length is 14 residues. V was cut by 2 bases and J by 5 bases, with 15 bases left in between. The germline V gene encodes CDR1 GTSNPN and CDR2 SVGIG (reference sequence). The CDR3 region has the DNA TGTGCCTGGAGTCGCAGGGGTTTCAGCGAGACCCAGTACTTC. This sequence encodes CAWSRRGFSETQYF.

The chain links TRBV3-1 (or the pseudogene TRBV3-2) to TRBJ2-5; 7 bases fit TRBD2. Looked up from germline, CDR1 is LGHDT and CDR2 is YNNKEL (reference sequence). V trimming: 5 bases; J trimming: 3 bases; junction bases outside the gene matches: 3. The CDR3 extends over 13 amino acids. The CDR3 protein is CASSSLAEETQYF. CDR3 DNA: TGTGCCAGCAGCTCGCTAGCGGAAGAGACCCAGTACTTC.